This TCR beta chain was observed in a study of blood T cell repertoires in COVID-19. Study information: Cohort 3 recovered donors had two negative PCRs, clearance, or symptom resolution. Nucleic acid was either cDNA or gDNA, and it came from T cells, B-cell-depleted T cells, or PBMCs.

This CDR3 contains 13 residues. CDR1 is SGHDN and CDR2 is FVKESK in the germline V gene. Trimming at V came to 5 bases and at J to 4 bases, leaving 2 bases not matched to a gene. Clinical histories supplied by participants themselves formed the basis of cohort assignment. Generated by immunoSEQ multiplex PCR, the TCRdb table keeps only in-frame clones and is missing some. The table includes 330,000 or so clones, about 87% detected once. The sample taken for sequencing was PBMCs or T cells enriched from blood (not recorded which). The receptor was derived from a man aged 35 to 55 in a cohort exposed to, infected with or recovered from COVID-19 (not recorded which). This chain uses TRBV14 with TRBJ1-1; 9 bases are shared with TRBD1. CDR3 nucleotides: TGTGCCAGCAGCGGACAGGGGATCACTGAAGCTTTCTTT. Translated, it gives CASSGQGITEAFF.